The entry below gives a single TCR beta chain sequence along with its context. V was clipped by 3 bases and J by 2 bases, with 7 bases between them. The CDR3 spans 13 residues. Germline V gene data show CDR1 as SEHNR and CDR2 as FQNEAQ (reference sequence). In the authors' workflow: Using reference gene primer amplification, nucleated cell counts were estimated. TCRdb's table, derived via immunoSEQ multiplex PCR, lists solely in-frame clones and lacks some. That table supplies the V and J calls and clone size; D and trimming were determined from the DNA. The sample includes about 68,000 clones, over 80% of them seen just once. This sample was included in a study of blood T cell repertoires in COVID-19. Turning to the study itself: Sources were T cells, B-cell-depleted T cells, or PBMCs; the material itself was cDNA or gDNA.

Sample: peripheral blood. The TCR sequence derives from a human donor in a cohort sampled during active COVID-19. V and J are TRBV7-9 and TRBJ2-5; D may be TRBD1 (6 bases). CDR3 sequence reads: CASSFRGQETQYF. The DNA for the CDR3 is TGTGCCAGCAGCTTCAGGGGACAAGAGACCCAGTACTTC.